The 21 T cell receptor beta chains below all came from one sample that was sequenced in a study of beta chain features in type 1 diabetes. General study results and limits: Significant though moderate, a shortening of TCRB CDR3s appeared in all four CD4+ subsets of Type 1 diabetes patients.

These receptors lack a known antigen. Since all of the isolated RNA was reverse transcribed, expressed TCRB transcripts were what got sequenced. Assay: immunoSEQ multiplex PCR; the TCRdb copy retains only in-frame clones and omits some. This table has under 350,000 clones, around 24% appearing once. Sequenced input: naive CD4+ T cells from blood. These receptor sequences come from a woman in her twenties or thirties with type 1 diabetes.

This clone came up a few times. This chain connects TRBV9 to TRBJ2-5; D perhaps matches TRBD2 (7 bases). The CDR3 runs to 13 residues. V was trimmed by 4 bases and J by 2 bases, leaving 9 bases between them. Germline V gives CDR1 SGDLS, CDR2 YYNGEE. The CDR3 sequence is CASSRGGQETQYF. CDR3 DNA sequence: TGTGCCAGCAGCAGGGGGGGACAAGAGACCCAGTACTTC.

This clone has a handful of counts. This chain links TRBV19 with TRBJ1-1; TRBD1 is a possible D gene (6 bases). Germline V gives CDR1 LNHDA, CDR2 SQIVND (reference sequence). The CDR3 has 15 residues. The V end lost 5 bases, the J end lost 0 bases, and 13 bases lay between the germline ends. The CDR3 DNA reads as TGTGCCAGTAGTTCAATTACAGGGATGAACACTGAAGCTTTCTTT. This translates into CASSSITGMNTEAFF.

This clone was detected only a few times. The junction departs from the called germline gene at one end, perhaps through a read error. CDR3 sequence: CASSPSTGQGAPSF. CDR3 in DNA: TGTGCCAGCAGCCCGTCTACGGGACAGGGGGCCCCGTCTTTC. The V call is TRBV7-2, the J call TRBJ1-2; 12 bases agree with TRBD1. The germline V gene has CDR1 SGHTA and CDR2 FQGNSA. The CDR3 sequence is 14 residues long.

This clone came up a few times. The gene calls are TRBV27 and TRBJ2-7, with 7 bases identical to TRBD1. The junction had 5 bases not matched to a gene; V was cut back by 5 bases and J by 1 base. The V gene's germline CDR1 is MNHEY and CDR2 SMNVEV (reference sequence). This CDR3 has 14 amino acids. CDR3 loop: CASSITGVSYEQYF. In DNA form, the CDR3 reads TGTGCCAGCAGTATTACAGGGGTTTCCTACGAGCAGTACTTC.

This sequence joins TRBV7-9 and TRBJ2-2; D may be TRBD2 (5 bases). The CDR3 runs 16 residues. Germline values: CDR1 SEHNR, CDR2 FQNEAQ (reference sequence). Trimming left V 3 bases short and J 6 bases short, with 17 bases between. The CDR3 DNA sequence: TGTGCCAGCAGCTTTATGGGGAGAGGAATCGCCGGGGAGCTGTTTTTT. Protein: CASSFMGRGIAGELFF.

The chain uses TRBV29-1 and TRBJ1-1, with D possibly matching TRBD1 (5 bases). The ends were cut back, 5 bases at V and 1 base at J, with 11 bases in the middle. The CDR3 extends over 13 amino acids. Germline CDR1 SQVTM, CDR2 ANQGSEA. The CDR3 loop reads CSVTTATNTEAFF. For the CDR3, the DNA is TGCAGCGTTACGACAGCCACGAACACTGAAGCTTTCTTT.

The chain is built from TRBV27 and TRBJ2-5, with 7 bases fitting TRBD2. CDR1 and CDR2 (germline): MNHEY, SMNVEV (reference sequence). J gave up 5 bases and V 4 bases, and 7 bases lay outside the gene matches. CDR3 length equals 14 residues. The CDR3 DNA sequence: TGTGCCAGCAGTTGGGCGGGAGTATGGGAGACCCAGTACTTC. Translating gives CASSWAGVWETQYF.

The V call is TRBV30, the J call TRBJ1-2, with 8 bases identical to TRBD1. CDR1 and CDR2 (germline): GTSNPN, SVGIG (reference sequence). CDR3 size: 14 residues. The junction had 6 bases not matched to a gene; V was cut back by 2 bases and J by 4 bases. CDR3 sequence: CAWSLTGAPYGYTF. CDR3 bases: TGTGCCTGGAGTCTGACAGGGGCGCCCTATGGCTACACCTTC.

The genes are TRBV5-4 and TRBJ2-7; 7 positions match TRBD1. Trimming at V came to 3 bases and at J to 5 bases, leaving 11 bases not matched to a gene. CDR3 length: 15 amino acids. Germline V lookup: CDR1 SGHNT, CDR2 YYREEE (reference sequence). The CDR3 nucleotides are TGTGCCAGCAGCTCAAACAGGGGTCGGATGGACGAGCAGTACTTC. It codes for CASSSNRGRMDEQYF.

The chain has TRBV28 and TRBJ2-1, with 8 bases lining up with TRBD1. The CDR3 spans 16 residues. V was pared by 3 bases and J by 6 bases, with 10 bases of the junction left unmatched. Germline V CDR1 and CDR2: MDHEN, SYDVKM. In DNA form, the CDR3 reads TGTGCCAGCAGTTTTGTTCGGACAGGGTCTGGCAATGAGCAGTTCTTC. This encodes CASSFVRTGSGNEQFF. Full variable domain (remainder filled in from reference TRBV28 and TRBJ2-1): DVKVTQSSRYLVKRTGEKVFLECVQDMDHENMFWYRQDPGLGLRLIYFSYDVKMKEKGDIPEGYSVSREKKERFSLILESASTNQTSMYLCASSFVRTGSGNEQFFGPGTRLTVL.

This rearrangement joins TRBV5-1 to TRBJ2-5; D is perhaps TRBD2 (6 bases). The germline V gene has CDR1 SGHRS and CDR2 YFSETQ. This CDR3 spans 15 amino acids. V gave up 1 base and J gave up 1 base, with 11 bases separating them. The CDR3, as DNA: TGCGCCAGCAGCTTGCAGCGGGCCACCCAAGAGACCCAGTACTTC. This sequence encodes CASSLQRATQETQYF.

The genes are TRBV18 and TRBJ1-4; D is ambiguous. V lost 4 bases to trimming and J lost 5 bases, with 11 bases between them. CDR1 and CDR2 (germline): KGHSH, LQKENI. The CDR3 consists of 14 residues. The CDR3, as DNA: TGTGCCAGCTCACGGTTTGGCCAGAATGAAAAACTGTTTTTT. It encodes CASSRFGQNEKLFF.

In its sample, this clone was seen a few times. The rearrangement joins TRBV9 to TRBJ1-5; no clear D gene. Germline lookup yields CDR1 SGDLS and CDR2 YYNGEE. V dropped 4 bases and J dropped 7 bases, with 18 bases sitting between them. This CDR3 is built from 15 residues. CDR3 nucleotide sequence: TGTGCCAGCAGCCCCCAAGGGAGTCCCGGACAGCCCCAGCATTTT. Protein: CASSPQGSPGQPQHF.

This clone was picked up a small number of times. This chain uses TRBV19 with TRBJ2-7; no reliable D call. V shed 5 bases and J shed 5 bases, with 16 bases lying between them. Germline CDR1 reads LNHDA; CDR2 reads SQIVND (reference sequence). The CDR3 has 14 amino acids. The CDR3, as DNA: TGTGCCAGTAGTTTACGACACCGCCGGAACGAGCAGTACTTC. Amino acid sequence: CASSLRHRRNEQYF.

The chain recombines TRBV23-1 with TRBJ2-1; D not resolved. TRBV23-1 falls under the ORF class, with uncertain function. The CDR3 extends over 15 amino acids. V was cut by 1 base and J by 2 bases, with 9 bases left in between. This CDR3 reads CASSQFKAAYNEQFF. The DNA for the CDR3 is TGCGCCAGCAGTCAATTTAAGGCGGCCTACAATGAGCAGTTCTTC.

The rearrangement links TRBV6-5 to TRBJ2-1; tentative D call: TRBD1 (5 bases). Trimming removed 4 bases from V and 9 bases from J, with 7 bases in between. CDR3 length equals 11 residues. Germline V gives CDR1 MNHEY, CDR2 SVGAGI. CDR3 DNA: TGTGCCAGCAGTTTAGGGGTTGAGCAGTTCTTC. Translation gives CASSLGVEQFF.

The sample holds a few counts of this clone. This sequence joins TRBV5-1 and TRBJ2-7; D unresolved. CDR3 size: 14 residues. CDR1 and CDR2 from the germline V gene are SGHRS and YFSETQ. Deletions cut 0 bases from V and 2 bases from J, with 9 bases between. The CDR3 DNA is TGCGCCAGCAGCTTGGCCGTCGGTACCTACGAGCAGTACTTC. Translating it yields CASSLAVGTYEQYF.

The chain joins TRBV7-9 to TRBJ2-1; TRBD2 matches at 8 bases. The J segment lost 8 bases and the V segment lost 1 base, leaving 4 bases of the junction unmatched. This CDR3 is 14 amino acids long. The V gene's germline CDR1 is SEHNR and CDR2 FQNEAQ (reference sequence). The CDR3 loop reads CASSLVSGTYEQFF. CDR3 coding DNA: TGTGCCAGCAGCTTAGTTAGCGGGACATATGAGCAGTTCTTC.

This chain links TRBV29-1 with TRBJ2-2; D is undetermined. The CDR3 loop spans 11 amino acids. V lost 5 bases, J lost 10 bases, and 11 bases lay in between. In germline, CDR1 is SQVTM, CDR2 ANQGSEA. DNA for the CDR3: TGCAGCGTTCGTGAGCGTATGGAGCTGTTTTTT. Amino acid sequence: CSVRERMELFF.

The chain combines TRBV30 with TRBJ2-7; 9 bases align to TRBD2. The CDR3 has 12 residues. Looked up from germline, CDR1 is GTSNPN and CDR2 is SVGIG (reference sequence). The ends lost 4 bases at V and 6 bases at J; junction bases unmatched: 4. The CDR3 protein is CAWTSGMFEQYF. DNA of the CDR3: TGTGCCTGGACTAGCGGGATGTTCGAGCAGTACTTC. The full variable domain, in which reference TRBV30 and TRBJ2-7 provide the parts outside the CDR3, is SQTIHQWPATLVQPVGSPLSLECTVEGTSNPNLYWYRQAAGRGLQLLFYSVGIGQISSEVPQNLSASRPQDRQFILSSKKLLLSDSGFYLCAWTSGMFEQYFGPGTRLTVT.

The chain has TRBV30 and TRBJ1-2; a weak D match, TRBD1 (6 bases). Germline assignment: CDR1 GTSNPN and CDR2 SVGIG (reference sequence). V shed 6 bases and J shed 4 bases, with 15 bases lying between them. The CDR3 runs 13 residues. The chain's CDR3 is CACHRRDIYGYTF. As DNA, the CDR3 is TGTGCCTGCCACCGAAGGGACATCTATGGCTACACCTTC.